This is a list of T cell receptor beta chains from one sample in a study of cytomegalovirus exposure and HLA in healthy donors. Only in-frame clones appear in the TCRdb table, and some are missing; sequencing was by immunoSEQ multiplex PCR. The table shows under 200,000 clones, with more than 60% occurring only once. The sample comprised PBMCs. Every receptor here comes from a male donor in good health and CMV-seronegative. Both conserved end residues are part of each CDR3.

TRBV30	TRBJ1-4	CAWSSLKLSAGEKLFF
TRBV7-3	TRBJ1-6	CASSPTPSRNSPLHF
TRBV4-1	TRBJ1-2	CASSLVVLDAGYTF
TRBV13	TRBJ1-2	CASSLGDSSKLGYTF
TRBV2	TRBJ2-1	CASTGTGAHNEQFF
TRBV9	TRBJ1-1	CASSVEGRGTEAFF
TRBV5-4	TRBJ2-7	CASSSTGTGVYEQYF
TRBV18	TRBJ2-3	CASSLRDRGADTQYF
TRBV28	TRBJ2-7	CASSLSSTISYEQYF
TRBV6-5	TRBJ2-7	CASSYSRTRSGYEQYF
TRBV20-1	TRBJ1-2	CSATGTSGYTF
TRBV30	TRBJ1-1	CAWGQSNTEAFF
TRBV4-3	TRBJ1-2	CASSQALQGLGYTF
TRBV5-8	TRBJ2-1	CASSLDGQRPFF
TRBV2	TRBJ2-1	CASSGTSARNYNEQFF
TRBV5-1	NA	CASSLSGTGPPYEQYF
TRBV27	TRBJ1-5	CASSPTGGGIPRNQPQHF
TRBV7-9	TRBJ2-1	CASSPPGTGEQFF